The sequence of this TCR beta chain was determined in a study of blood T cell repertoires in COVID-19. With 4 bases removed from V and 5 bases from J, the gap between germline ends came to 6 bases. Germline CDR1 SQVTM, CDR2 ANQGSEA. There are 11 residues in the CDR3. Produced via immunoSEQ multiplex PCR; TCRdb's table is partial and in-frame only. This sample has more than 200,000 clones, with more than 85% found just once. The TCR originated in a woman aged 45 to 65 who had recovered from COVID-19. The sequenced sample was PBMCs or T cells enriched from blood (not recorded which). The chain links TRBV29-1 to TRBJ2-1; D is perhaps TRBD1 (5 bases). CDR3 sequence: CSVAGNNEQFF. The CDR3 DNA follows: TGCAGCGTTGCAGGGAACAATGAGCAGTTCTTC.